The clone carrying this TCR beta chain was detected many times. Its target is not known. The donors were all healthy and Caucasian. The sample belongs to a study of identical twins. Overall study results and limits: Not following the same donors, the study drew its conclusions from cross-sectional statistical analysis. Invariant MAIT and iNKT cells are populations that could partly confound zero-insertion analyses.

Template switching (which added a universal primer site) was used, and cDNA carried unique molecular identifiers. TCRdb re-called the 5' RACE reads through MiXCR, storing one row per CDR3 protein. The sample contains some 660,000 distinct CDR3 sequences, 8.5% to 9.5% of which appear only once. The CDR3 is made up of 16 amino acids. Between the trimmed V and J ends, which lost 0 bases and 1 base, there was a span of 7 bases. The germline V gene encodes CDR1 LGHNA and CDR2 YSLEER. This same sample was also part of a study on yellow fever vaccine responses in identical twins.

This sequence originates from a woman aged 18 to 35 in good health. The chain employs TRBV4-3 and TRBJ2-6; D is unresolved. The sample was PBMCs. DNA for the CDR3: TGCGCCAGCAGCCAAGATGGGATATCTGGGGCCAACGTCCTGACTTTC. Protein: CASSQDGISGANVLTF.